Sequencing of this T cell receptor beta chain was carried out in a study of cytotoxic CD8 clonotypes in ibrutinib-treated CLL. TCRdb's table, derived via immunoSEQ multiplex PCR, lists solely in-frame clones and lacks some. Counted here are roughly 29,000 clones, around 60% occurring once; the ten biggest clones make up approximately 5%. The germline V gene encodes CDR1 LNHDA and CDR2 SQIVND (reference sequence). J lost 4 bases, V lost 10 bases, and 7 bases had no gene match. The CDR3 covers 13 residues. This clone appeared a few times. The rearrangement links TRBV19 to TRBJ1-5; 7 nucleotides agree with TRBD1. The sample was PBMCs, taken before ibrutinib treatment. The sequence was collected from a human donor with chronic lymphocytic leukemia. The CDR3 region is CATHRGPNQPQHF. The CDR3 coding sequence is TGTGCCACCCACAGGGGCCCGAATCAGCCCCAGCATTTT.